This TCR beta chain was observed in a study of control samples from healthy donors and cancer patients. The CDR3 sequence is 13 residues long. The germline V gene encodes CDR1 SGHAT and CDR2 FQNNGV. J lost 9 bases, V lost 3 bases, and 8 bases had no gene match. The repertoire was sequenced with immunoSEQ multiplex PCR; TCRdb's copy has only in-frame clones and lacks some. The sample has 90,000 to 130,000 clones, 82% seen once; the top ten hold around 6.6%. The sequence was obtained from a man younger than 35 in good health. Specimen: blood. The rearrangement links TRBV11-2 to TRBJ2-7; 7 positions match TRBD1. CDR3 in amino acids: CASSFARGGGQYF. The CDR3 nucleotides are TGTGCCAGCAGCTTCGCTCGAGGGGGCGGGCAGTACTTC.